The text below deals with one T cell receptor (beta chain). No antigen is known for it. No much larger clonotype is one base removed from it; base qualities were not supplied. This entry belongs to a study of blood T cell repertoires in COVID-19 (dated by TCRdb to 2019 to 2021). With respect to the entire study: Samples covering the acute and convalescent phases of COVID-19 were provided by collaborators in the United States, Italy and Spain. Samples came from the ongoing ImmuneRACE study (first 160 participants) plus 1,254 subjects from 6 global collaborators. Nearly every sample came with metadata listing a de-identified subject ID, COVID-19 status, age in years and sex. The prospective study material was composed of cDNA or gDNA derived from T cells, B-cell-depleted T cells, or PBMCs. HLA class I and class II types, where available, came from metadata supplied by the sample provider rather than from assay-based typing. Subjects who had been exposed to COVID-19, were actively infected with it, or had recovered from it provided the deeply sampled blood TCRbeta repertoires that made up the dataset. A freely available public database, intended as a resource for researchers studying the immune response to SARS-CoV-2, is where the repertoires were released. Study-level results and caveats: The amount of clinical and demographic metadata varied by source and participant and was provided uncurated.

The immunoSEQ Assay, a bias-controlled multiplex PCR, was used to amplify TCRbeta CDR3 regions from genomic DNA. For the original study's pipeline: The number of nucleated cells in each sample was estimated from the amplification of reference gene primers within the assay. To quantify the absolute abundance of each unique TCRbeta CDR3 rearrangement, sequence reads were collapsed and filtered. Productive Simpson clonality was computed per sample as the square root of Simpson's diversity index over productive rearrangements. Not all clones reach the TCRdb copy of this immuneACCESS table, which keeps in-frame sequences only. Checked studies attribute under half of the gap to unresolved V genes and leave the rest unexplained. The V and J calls and clone size were taken over from that table, and D and trimming were inferred from the DNA. The sample profile shows around 81,000 clones; roughly four fifths of them were found once. The ten biggest clones cover approximately 7.3% of the sample.

Whole blood was collected in K2EDTA tubes by collaborating institutions according to the institutions' own protocols. Collaborator samples were shipped for TCRbeta analysis as frozen whole blood, isolated PBMCs, or DNA extracted from either sample type. Its CDR3 holds 14 amino acids, cysteine through phenylalanine. The kept DNA is CDR3 alone, 42 bases in frame from the first base. V was cut back by 4 bases and J by 5 bases, leaving a gap of 15 bases between them. In the germline V gene, CDR1 corresponds to SGHTS and CDR2 to YDEGEE. The sample taken for sequencing was peripheral blood. The chain couples TRBV5-8 to TRBJ2-5; TRBD1 might be the D gene, on 6 matching bases. The clonotype was recovered from a human donor in a cohort sampled during active COVID-19. The encoded CDR3 is CASSATGMIETQYF. The nucleotide sequence is TGTGCCAGCAGCGCCACAGGGATGATTGAGACCCAGTACTTC. With the portions outside the CDR3 filled from the reference TRBV5-8 and TRBJ2-5 genes, the complete variable region becomes EAGVTQSPTHLIKTRGQQATLRCSPISGHTSVYWYQQALGLGLQFLLWYDEGEERNRGNFPPRFSGRQFPNYSSELNVNALELEDSALYLCASSATGMIETQYFGPGTRLLVL.